This T cell receptor beta chain was recovered during a study of T cell responses to AZD1222 COVID-19 vaccine. The CDR3 extends over 16 amino acids. Germline values: CDR1 LGHNA, CDR2 YSLEER. Trimming stripped 0 bases from V and 1 base from J, with 9 bases between. Study-level results: Researchers report vaccine-associated CD4 TCRs spanning spike, with dominance at 160-218 and 743-854. Once two AZD1222 doses were given, Spike-specific TCR breadth and depth went up.

This table comes from immunoSEQ multiplex PCR, and its TCRdb copy is limited to in-frame clones, with some not included. The profile covers around 100,000 clones, with around 90% appearing a single time and approximately 22% taken by the ten largest. Comment on this clone: Antigen unknown.

The input for sequencing was peripheral blood, taken on day 0 of AZD1222 vaccination. This chain uses TRBV4-3 with TRBJ2-2; D possibly uses TRBD1 or TRBD2 (5 bases each). This clonotype was obtained from an adult in good health. This CDR3 reads CASSQDRGVNTGELFF. DNA for the CDR3: TGCGCCAGCAGCCAAGATCGAGGGGTGAACACCGGGGAGCTGTTTTTT.